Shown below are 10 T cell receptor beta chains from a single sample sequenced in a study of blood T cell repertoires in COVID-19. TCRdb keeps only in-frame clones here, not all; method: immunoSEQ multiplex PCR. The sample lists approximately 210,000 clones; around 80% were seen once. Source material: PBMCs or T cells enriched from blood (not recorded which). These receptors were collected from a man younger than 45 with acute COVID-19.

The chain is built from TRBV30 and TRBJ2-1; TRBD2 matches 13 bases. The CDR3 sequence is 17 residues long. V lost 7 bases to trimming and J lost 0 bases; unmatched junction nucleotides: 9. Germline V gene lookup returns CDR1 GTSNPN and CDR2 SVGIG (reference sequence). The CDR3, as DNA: TGTGCCTTCCCCGGGACTAGCGGGACGAGCTCCTACAATGAGCAGTTCTTC. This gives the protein CAFPGTSGTSSYNEQFF.

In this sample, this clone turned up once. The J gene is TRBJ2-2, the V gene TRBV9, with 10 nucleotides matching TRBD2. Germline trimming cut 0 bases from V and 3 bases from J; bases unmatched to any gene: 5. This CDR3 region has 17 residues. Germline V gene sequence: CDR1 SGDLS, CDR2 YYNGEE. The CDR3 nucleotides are TGTGCCAGCAGCGTAGCTAGCGGGGGACCGGACACCGGGGAGCTGTTTTTT. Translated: CASSVASGGPDTGELFF.

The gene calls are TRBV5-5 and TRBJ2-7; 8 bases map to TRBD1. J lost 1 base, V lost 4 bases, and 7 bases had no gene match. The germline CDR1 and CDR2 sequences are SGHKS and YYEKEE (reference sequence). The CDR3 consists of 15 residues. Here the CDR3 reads CASSPGTGTSYEQYF. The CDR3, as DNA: TGTGCCAGCAGCCCCGGGACAGGAACGTCCTACGAGCAGTACTTC.

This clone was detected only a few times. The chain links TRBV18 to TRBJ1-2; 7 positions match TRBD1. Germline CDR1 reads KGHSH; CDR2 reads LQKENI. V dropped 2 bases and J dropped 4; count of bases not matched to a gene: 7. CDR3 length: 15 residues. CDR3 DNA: TGTGCCAGCTCACCAGAACGAGGGGGCGGCTATGGCTACACCTTC. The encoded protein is CASSPERGGGYGYTF.

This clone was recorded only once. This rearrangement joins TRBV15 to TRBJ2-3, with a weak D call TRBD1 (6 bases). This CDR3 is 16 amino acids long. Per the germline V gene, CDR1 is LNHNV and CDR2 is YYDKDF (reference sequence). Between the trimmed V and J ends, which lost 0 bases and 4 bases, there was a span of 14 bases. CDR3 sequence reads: CATSRDKTTGADTQYF. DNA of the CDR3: TGTGCCACCAGCAGAGATAAGACGACAGGAGCAGATACGCAGTATTTT.

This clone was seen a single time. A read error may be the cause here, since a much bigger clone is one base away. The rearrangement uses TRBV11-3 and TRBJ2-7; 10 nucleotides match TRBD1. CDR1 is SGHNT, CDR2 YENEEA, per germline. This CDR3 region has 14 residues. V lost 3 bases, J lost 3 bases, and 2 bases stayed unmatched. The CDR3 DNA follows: TGTGCCAGCAGCTTTGGGACAGGGGACTACGAGCAGTACTTC. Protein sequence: CASSFGTGDYEQYF.

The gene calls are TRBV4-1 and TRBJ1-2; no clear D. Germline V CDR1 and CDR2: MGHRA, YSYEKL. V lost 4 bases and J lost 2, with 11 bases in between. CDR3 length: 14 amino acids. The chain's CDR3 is CASSPRGENYGYTF. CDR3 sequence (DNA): TGCGCCAGCAGCCCCCGCGGGGAGAACTATGGCTACACCTTC.

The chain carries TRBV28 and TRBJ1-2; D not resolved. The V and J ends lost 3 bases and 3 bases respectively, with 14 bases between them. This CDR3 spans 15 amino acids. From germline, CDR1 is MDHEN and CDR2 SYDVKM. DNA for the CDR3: TGTGCCAGCAGTTTGGCGACGCGCGGTCACTATGGCTACACCTTC. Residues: CASSLATRGHYGYTF.

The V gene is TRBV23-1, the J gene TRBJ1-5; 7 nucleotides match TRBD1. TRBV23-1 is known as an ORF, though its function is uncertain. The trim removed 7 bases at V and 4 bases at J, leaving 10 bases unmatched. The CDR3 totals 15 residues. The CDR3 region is CASMRQGNFNQPQHF. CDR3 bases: TGCGCCAGCATGAGACAGGGAAATTTTAATCAGCCCCAGCATTTT.

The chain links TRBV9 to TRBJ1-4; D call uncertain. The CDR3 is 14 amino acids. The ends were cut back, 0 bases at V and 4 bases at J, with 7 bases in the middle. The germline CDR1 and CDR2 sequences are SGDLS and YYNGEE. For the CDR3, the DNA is TGTGCCAGCAGCGTAGGCGGAGATAATGAAAAACTGTTTTTT. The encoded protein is CASSVGGDNEKLFF.